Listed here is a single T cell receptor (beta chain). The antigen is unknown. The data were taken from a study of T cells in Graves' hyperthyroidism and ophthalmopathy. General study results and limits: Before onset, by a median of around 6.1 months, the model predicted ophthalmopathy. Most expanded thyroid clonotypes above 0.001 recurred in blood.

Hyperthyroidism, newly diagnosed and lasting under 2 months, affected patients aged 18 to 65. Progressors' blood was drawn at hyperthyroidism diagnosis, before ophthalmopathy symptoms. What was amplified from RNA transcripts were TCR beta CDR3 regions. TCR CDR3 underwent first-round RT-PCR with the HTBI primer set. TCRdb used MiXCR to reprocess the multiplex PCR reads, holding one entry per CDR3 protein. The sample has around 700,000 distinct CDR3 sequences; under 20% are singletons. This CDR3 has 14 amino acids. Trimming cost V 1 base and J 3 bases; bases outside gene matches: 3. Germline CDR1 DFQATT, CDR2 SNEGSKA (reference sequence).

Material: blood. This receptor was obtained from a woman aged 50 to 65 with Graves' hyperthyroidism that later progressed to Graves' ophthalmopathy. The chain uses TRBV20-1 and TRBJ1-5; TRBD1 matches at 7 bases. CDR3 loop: CSARGGTVNQPQHF. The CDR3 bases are TGCAGTGCTAGAGGCGGGACAGTCAATCAGCCCCAGCATTTT.